Each of the 5 T cell receptor beta chains below was sequenced from the same sample in a study of T cells after yellow fever vaccination. TCRdb fed the 5' RACE reads into MiXCR, producing one record per CDR3 protein. The table includes some 420,000 distinct CDR3 sequences, around 20% detected once. Specimen: PBMCs, collected before the yellow fever booster vaccination. Receptors were obtained from a man aged 18 to 30 who received the YFV17D yellow fever vaccine.

The CDR3 DNA sequence: TGTGCCAGCAGTTTAGCTGCCCTAGCAGATACGCAGTATTTT. Its translation: CASSLAALADTQYF. The chain carries TRBV12-3 or TRBV12-4 and TRBJ2-3; D not resolved. The CDR3 extends over 14 amino acids. V gave up 0 bases and J gave up 4 bases, with 8 bases separating them.

This clonotype was found a few times. The V and J genes are TRBV10-3 and TRBJ1-2; 9 nucleotides align to TRBD1. Germline-derived CDR1 and CDR2 are ENHRY and SYGVKD. J gave up 8 bases and V 6 bases, and 13 bases lay outside the gene matches. This CDR3 is 15 amino acids long. CDR3 region: CAISYTGGGFRGYTF. The CDR3 DNA reads TGTGCCATCAGCTACACAGGGGGCGGGTTTCGAGGCTACACCTTC.

This chain uses TRBV18 with TRBJ2-7; possibly TRBD1 for D (6 bases). Germline assignment: CDR1 KGHSH and CDR2 LQKENI. The CDR3 totals 14 residues. V was cut by 2 bases and J by 6 bases, with 14 bases left in between. CDR3 DNA: TGTGCCAGCTCACCAGCTGGACAGTTATCCGAGCAGTACGTC. It specifies CASSPAGQLSEQYV.

The J gene is TRBJ2-7, the V gene TRBV4-1; D is uncertain. Germline lookup yields CDR1 MGHRA and CDR2 YSYEKL. V lost 0 bases, J lost 3 bases, and 6 bases lay in between. This CDR3 comprises 13 residues. CDR3 sequence (DNA): TGCGCCAGCAGCCAAGAGCCGGGCTACGAGCAGTACGTC. Protein: CASSQEPGYEQYV.

There are a few counts of this clonotype. The gene calls are TRBV2 and TRBJ2-3; TRBD2 matches 8 bases. The germline V gene encodes CDR1 SNHLY and CDR2 FYNNEI. This CDR3 is built from 15 residues. Germline trimming cut 8 bases from V and 0 bases from J; bases unmatched to any gene: 7. CDR3 loop: CASPGAGASTDTQYF. The CDR3 DNA is TGTGCCAGCCCTGGAGCGGGGGCTAGCACAGATACGCAGTATTTT.